The entry below describes one T cell receptor (beta chain). The record originates from a study of a mutant IDH1 vaccine in newly diagnosed glioma. The time point is: baseline, week 1 (first vaccination visit). Regarding treatment: pre-vaccination baseline after standard-of-care therapy. This CDR3 is 15 amino acids long. Trimming removed 4 bases at V and 0 bases at J, with 13 bases between. CDR1 and CDR2 from the germline V gene are GTSNPN and SVGIG (reference sequence). Clones were read by immunoSEQ multiplex PCR, and TCRdb kept only the in-frame ones, dropping some. The data hold about 88,000 clones, with roughly 87% observed a single time.

The rearrangement uses TRBV30 and TRBJ1-3; unclear D gene. The receptor was derived from a man between 40 and 49 years old with glioma. Some clones in this sample may be carry-over from other donors' samples. This specimen consisted of PBMCs, obtained from a glioma patient treated with radiotherapy, temozolomide or both. The CDR3 coding sequence is TGTGCCTGGAAACGCCCGGCCAACTCTGGAAACACCATATATTTT. Encoded protein: CAWKRPANSGNTIYF.